The clone carrying this T cell receptor (beta chain) was seen a few times. The entry originates in a study of response to subunit inactivated influenza vaccine. TCRdb called the RT-PCR reads again in MiXCR, with one record for every CDR3 protein. The sample comprises just under 550,000 distinct CDR3 sequences, under 30% of which are singletons, and about 3% rests with the top ten. V shed 6 bases, J shed 3 bases, and the junction held 7 bases outside the gene matches. Germline V gene data show CDR1 as ENHRY and CDR2 as SYGVKD. This CDR3 has 15 residues. These data were also reused for a study on T cells expressing NK-cell markers. That study reports: TCR beta cDNA was generated via 5'RACE template switching incorporating UMIs. Sorted CD3+CD56+NKG2C+, CD3+CD56+NKG2C- and CD3+CD56-NKG2C+ T-cell subsets were beta-chain profiled. Most of the eight sequenced donors tested HCMV-seropositive; one tested seronegative. In a handful of donors, dominant NKG2C+ clonotypes were about 1.0-7.0% of CD8+ T cells. Once again these clonotypes came out on top in the CD3+CD56-NKG2C+ fraction of a few donors.

The specimen was CD4+ T cells sorted from PBMCs, collected roughly 13 days after vaccination. This TCR was sampled from a man aged 50 to 59 who received an inactivated influenza vaccine. This chain joins TRBV10-3 and TRBJ2-1; TRBD1 agrees at 8 bases. CDR3 bases: TGTGCCATCAGCCCCGACAGGGGATACTACAATGAGCAGTTCTTC. Translated, it gives CAISPDRGYYNEQFF.